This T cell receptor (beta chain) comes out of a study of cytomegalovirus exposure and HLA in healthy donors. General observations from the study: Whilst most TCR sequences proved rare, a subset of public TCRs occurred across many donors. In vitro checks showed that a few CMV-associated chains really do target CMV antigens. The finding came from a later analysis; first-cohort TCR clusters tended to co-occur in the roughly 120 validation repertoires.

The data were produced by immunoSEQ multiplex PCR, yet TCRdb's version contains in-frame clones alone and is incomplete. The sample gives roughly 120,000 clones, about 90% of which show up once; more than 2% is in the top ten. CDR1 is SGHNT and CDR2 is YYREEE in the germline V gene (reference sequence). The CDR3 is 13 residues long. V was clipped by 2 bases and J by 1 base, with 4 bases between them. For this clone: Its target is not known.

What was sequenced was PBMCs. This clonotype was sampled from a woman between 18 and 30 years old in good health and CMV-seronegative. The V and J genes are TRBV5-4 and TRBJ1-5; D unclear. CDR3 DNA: TGTGCCAGCAGCTTCGGGAGCAATCAGCCCCAGCATTTT. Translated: CASSFGSNQPQHF.